One sample yielded the 12 T cell receptor beta chains listed below, sequenced in a study of blood T cell repertoires in COVID-19. The method was immunoSEQ multiplex PCR; TCRdb's version includes in-frame clones alone and lacks a portion of them. Among fewer than 300,000 clones listed, roughly 93% were seen once. The sample consisted of PBMCs or T cells enriched from blood (not recorded which). The receptors come from a woman aged 40 to 55 with acute COVID-19.

V is TRBV28 and J is TRBJ1-6; D perhaps matches TRBD1 (5 bases). The CDR3 has 15 amino acids. Germline CDR1 MDHEN, CDR2 SYDVKM. Trimming shortened V by 3 bases and J by 4 bases, and 10 bases separated the two germline ends. The CDR3 DNA reads TGTGCCAGCAGTTTCCGACAGACGTATAATTCACCCCTCCACTTT. Its translation is CASSFRQTYNSPLHF.

The genes are TRBV5-1 and TRBJ1-4; the match to TRBD1 covers 9 bases. CDR3 size: 16 residues. V shed 4 bases, J shed 0 bases, and the junction held 4 bases outside the gene matches. The germline V gene has CDR1 SGHRS and CDR2 YFSETQ. CDR3 in amino acids: CASSRTGGATNEKLFF. The CDR3 bases are TGCGCCAGCAGCAGAACAGGGGGCGCAACTAATGAAAAACTGTTTTTT. Together with reference TRBV5-1 and TRBJ1-4, the CDR3 gives the full variable domain: KAGVTQTPRYLIKTRGQQVTLSCSPISGHRSVSWYQQTPGQGLQFLFEYFSETQRNKGNFPGRFSGRQFSNSRSEMNVSTLELGDSALYLCASSRTGGATNEKLFFGSGTQLSVL.

The rearrangement joins TRBV28 to TRBJ1-4; 10 nucleotides line up with TRBD1. The junction had 6 bases not matched to a gene; V was cut back by 5 bases and J by 3 bases. CDR3 length: 16 amino acids. Germline V gene sequence: CDR1 MDHEN, CDR2 SYDVKM. The CDR3 spells CASSTQGQGANEKLFF. DNA for the CDR3: TGTGCCAGCAGTACACAAGGACAGGGGGCTAATGAAAAACTGTTTTTT.

The J gene is TRBJ2-2, the V gene TRBV6-1; 7 bases align to TRBD2. Germline values: CDR1 MNHNS, CDR2 SASEGT. V was clipped by 3 bases and J by 3 bases; unmatched bases: 4. CDR3 length: 15 amino acids. For the CDR3, the DNA is TGTGCCAGCAGTGACGGGCTAGCGGACACCGGGGAGCTGTTTTTT. It translates to CASSDGLADTGELFF.

V usage is TRBV19 and J usage is TRBJ1-5, with a possible D match to TRBD1 (6 bases). This CDR3 is 14 amino acids long. CDR1 and CDR2 from the germline V gene are LNHDA and SQIVND (reference sequence). The germline V and J ends were trimmed by 7 bases and 3 bases, with 13 bases remaining between them. CDR3 loop: CASKPGQFNQPQHF. The CDR3, as DNA: TGTGCCAGTAAGCCCGGACAGTTCAATCAGCCCCAGCATTTT. Full variable domain (missing parts from reference TRBV19 and TRBJ1-5): DGGITQSPKYLFRKEGQNVTLSCEQNLNHDAMYWYRQDPGQGLRLIYYSQIVNDFQKGDIAEGYSVSREKKESFPLTVTSAQKNPTAFYLCASKPGQFNQPQHFGDGTRLSIL.

The rearrangement links TRBV3-1 (or the pseudogene TRBV3-2) to TRBJ1-4; 9 bases are a match to TRBD1. Looked up from germline, CDR1 is LGHDT and CDR2 is YNNKEL (reference sequence). The V segment lost 1 base and the J segment 9 bases; nucleotides outside the gene matches: 9. The CDR3 extends over 16 amino acids. The CDR3 nucleotides read TGTGCCAGCAGCCAAGGCCCCGGGACAGGGCTAAAAAAACTGTTTTTT. It encodes CASSQGPGTGLKKLFF.

This CDR3 reads CASSSLKELNEQFF. The DNA of the CDR3 is TGTGCCAGCAGCTCCCTTAAGGAGCTCAATGAGCAGTTCTTC. This chain joins TRBV11-2 and TRBJ2-1; D gene ambiguous. Germline lookup yields CDR1 SGHAT and CDR2 FQNNGV. The CDR3 is made up of 14 amino acids. Trimming left V 4 bases short and J 6 bases short, with 13 bases between.

This clone was observed a handful of times. The J gene is TRBJ2-1, the V gene TRBV12-3 or TRBV12-4; TRBD2 is a possible D gene (6 bases). The CDR3 extends over 12 amino acids. V lost 5 bases and J lost 9, with 11 bases in between. CDR3 sequence reads: CASSPTSSEQFF. CDR3 DNA sequence: TGTGCCAGCAGTCCAACTAGCAGTGAGCAGTTCTTC.

V and J are TRBV5-8 and TRBJ2-1; 14 bases match TRBD2. Germline trimming cut 4 bases from V and 8 bases from J; bases unmatched to any gene: 8. The CDR3 is 16 amino acids. Germline V gene lookup returns CDR1 SGHTS and CDR2 YDEGEE. As DNA, the CDR3 is TGTGCCAGCAGCGGGGGGACTAGCGGGAGAGGGCATGAGCAGTTCTTC. Its translation is CASSGGTSGRGHEQFF.

The chain recombines TRBV5-4 with TRBJ2-3, with D perhaps TRBD2 (6 bases). The CDR3 has 17 amino acids. Germline CDR1 and CDR2: SGHNT and YYREEE (reference sequence). Trimming cost V 4 bases and J 1 base, with 19 bases left between them. The CDR3: CASSIGGGGGRTDTQYF. CDR3 DNA: TGTGCCAGCAGCATTGGCGGAGGAGGAGGGCGCACAGATACGCAGTATTTT. The variable domain in full, completed from reference TRBV5-4 and TRBJ2-3, reads ETGVTQSPTHLIKTRGQQVTLRCSSQSGHNTVSWYQQALGQGPQFIFQYYREEENGRGNFPPRFSGLQFPNYSSELNVNALELDDSALYLCASSIGGGGGRTDTQYFGPGTRLTVL.

The chain has TRBV2 and TRBJ2-2; D is uncertain. Deletions cut 6 bases from V and 1 base from J, with 9 bases between. Germline CDR1 reads SNHLY; CDR2 reads FYNNEI. This CDR3 comprises 14 residues. CDR3: CASRADWNTGELFF. The CDR3 DNA is TGTGCCAGCAGAGCCGACTGGAACACCGGGGAGCTGTTTTTT.

J is TRBJ1-4 and V is TRBV30; the D is unclear. This CDR3 comprises 13 residues. With 1 base removed from V and 5 bases from J, the gap between germline ends came to 8 bases. Looked up from germline, CDR1 is GTSNPN and CDR2 is SVGIG (reference sequence). This chain's CDR3 is CAWSGEVNEKLFF. The CDR3 DNA follows: TGTGCCTGGAGTGGAGAAGTAAATGAAAAACTGTTTTTT.